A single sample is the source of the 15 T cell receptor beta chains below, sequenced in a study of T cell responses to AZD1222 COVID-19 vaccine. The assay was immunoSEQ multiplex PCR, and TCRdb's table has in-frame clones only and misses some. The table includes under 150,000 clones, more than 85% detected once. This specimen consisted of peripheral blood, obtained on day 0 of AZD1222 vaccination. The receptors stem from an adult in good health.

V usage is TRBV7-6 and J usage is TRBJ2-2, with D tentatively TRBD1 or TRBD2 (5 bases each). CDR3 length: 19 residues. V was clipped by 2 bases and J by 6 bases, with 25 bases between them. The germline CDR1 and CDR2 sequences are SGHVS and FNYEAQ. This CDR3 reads CASSLLGVVDLTWAGELFF. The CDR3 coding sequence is TGTGCCAGCAGCTTATTGGGGGTTGTTGATCTAACATGGGCCGGGGAGCTGTTTTTT.

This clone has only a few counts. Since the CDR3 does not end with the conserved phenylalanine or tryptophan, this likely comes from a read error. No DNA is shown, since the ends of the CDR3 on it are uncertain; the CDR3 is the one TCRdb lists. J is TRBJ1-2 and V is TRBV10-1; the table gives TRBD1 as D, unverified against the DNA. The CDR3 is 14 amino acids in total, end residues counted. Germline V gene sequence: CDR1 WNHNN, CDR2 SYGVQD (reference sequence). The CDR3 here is CASSQKRGTGASFV.

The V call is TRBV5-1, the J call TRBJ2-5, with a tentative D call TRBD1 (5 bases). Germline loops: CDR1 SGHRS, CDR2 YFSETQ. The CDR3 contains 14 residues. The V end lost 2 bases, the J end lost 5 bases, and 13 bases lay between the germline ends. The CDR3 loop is CASSLSRAAETQYF. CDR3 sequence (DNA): TGCGCCAGCAGCTTATCCAGGGCCGCGGAGACCCAGTACTTC.

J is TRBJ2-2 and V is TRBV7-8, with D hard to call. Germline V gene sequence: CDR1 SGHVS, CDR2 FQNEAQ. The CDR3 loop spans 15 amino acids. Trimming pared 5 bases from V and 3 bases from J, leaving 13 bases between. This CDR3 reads CASSRTRHDTGELFF. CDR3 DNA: TGTGCCAGCAGCCGAACACGCCATGACACCGGGGAGCTGTTTTTT. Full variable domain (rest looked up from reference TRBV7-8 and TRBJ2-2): GAGVSQSPRYKVAKRGQDVALRCDPISGHVSLFWYQQALGQGPEFLTYFQNEAQLDKSGLPSDRFFAERPEGSVSTLKIQRTQQEDSAVYLCASSRTRHDTGELFFGEGSRLTVL.

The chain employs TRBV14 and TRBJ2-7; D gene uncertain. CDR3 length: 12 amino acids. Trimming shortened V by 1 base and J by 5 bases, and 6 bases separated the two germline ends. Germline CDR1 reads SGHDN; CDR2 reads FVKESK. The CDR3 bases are TGTGCCAGCAGCCAAGTTAGGCACGAGCAGTACTTC. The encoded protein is CASSQVRHEQYF.

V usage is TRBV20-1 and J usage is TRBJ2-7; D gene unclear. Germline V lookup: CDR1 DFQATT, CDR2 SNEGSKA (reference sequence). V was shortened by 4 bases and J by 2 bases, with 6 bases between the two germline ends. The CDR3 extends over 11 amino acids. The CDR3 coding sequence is TGCAGTGCTATGCCGGCCTACGAGCAGTACTTC. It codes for CSAMPAYEQYF.

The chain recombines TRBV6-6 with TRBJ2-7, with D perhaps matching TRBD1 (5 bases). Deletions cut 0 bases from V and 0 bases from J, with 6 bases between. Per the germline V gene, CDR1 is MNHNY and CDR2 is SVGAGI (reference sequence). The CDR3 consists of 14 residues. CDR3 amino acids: CASSYSGVSYEQYF. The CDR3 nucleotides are TGTGCCAGCAGTTACTCAGGGGTCTCCTACGAGCAGTACTTC.

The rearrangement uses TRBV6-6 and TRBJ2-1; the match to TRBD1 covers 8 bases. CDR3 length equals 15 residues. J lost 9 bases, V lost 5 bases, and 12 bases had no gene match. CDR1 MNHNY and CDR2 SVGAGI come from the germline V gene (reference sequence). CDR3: CASSRNDRGLSEQFF. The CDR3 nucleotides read TGTGCCAGCAGTCGAAACGACAGGGGCCTGTCTGAGCAGTTCTTC.

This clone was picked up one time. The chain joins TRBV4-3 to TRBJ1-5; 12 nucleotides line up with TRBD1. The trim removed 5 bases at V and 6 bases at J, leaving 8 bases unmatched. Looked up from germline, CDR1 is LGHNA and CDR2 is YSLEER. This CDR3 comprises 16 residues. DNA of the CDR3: TGCGCCAGCAGCAAGGGGACAGGGGGCTATGCTCAGCCCCAGCATTTT. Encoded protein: CASSKGTGGYAQPQHF.

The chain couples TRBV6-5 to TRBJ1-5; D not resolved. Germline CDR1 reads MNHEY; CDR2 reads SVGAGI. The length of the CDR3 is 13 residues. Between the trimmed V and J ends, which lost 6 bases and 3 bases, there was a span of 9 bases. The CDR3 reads CASSPTYNQPQHF. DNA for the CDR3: TGTGCCAGCAGCCCGACCTACAATCAGCCCCAGCATTTT.

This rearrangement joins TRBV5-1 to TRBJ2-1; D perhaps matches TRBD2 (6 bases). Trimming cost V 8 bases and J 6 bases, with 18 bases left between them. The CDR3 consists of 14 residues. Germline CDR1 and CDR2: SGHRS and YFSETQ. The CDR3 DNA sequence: TGCGCCAGTTACGAGGAGGGAATAGGCAATGAGCAGTTCTTC. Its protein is CASYEEGIGNEQFF.

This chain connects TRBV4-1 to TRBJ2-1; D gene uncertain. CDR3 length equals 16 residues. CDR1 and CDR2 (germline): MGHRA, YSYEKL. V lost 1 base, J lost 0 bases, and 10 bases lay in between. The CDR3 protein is CASSQGSLSSYNEQFF. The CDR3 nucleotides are TGCGCCAGCAGCCAAGGAAGTCTGAGCTCCTACAATGAGCAGTTCTTC.

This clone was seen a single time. The CDR3 protein is CASSFDRATEAFF. The CDR3 DNA follows: TGTGCCAGCAGCTTTGACAGGGCCACTGAAGCTTTCTTT. The chain is built from TRBV7-8 and TRBJ1-1; the match to TRBD1 covers 7 bases. The CDR3 consists of 13 residues. Per germline, CDR1 SGHVS and CDR2 FQNEAQ. The trim removed 3 bases at V and 4 bases at J, leaving 2 bases unmatched.

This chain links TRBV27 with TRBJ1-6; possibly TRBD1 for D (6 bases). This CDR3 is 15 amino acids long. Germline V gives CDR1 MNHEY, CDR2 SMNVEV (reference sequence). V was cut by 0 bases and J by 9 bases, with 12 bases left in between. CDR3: CASSLSGGWSSPLHF. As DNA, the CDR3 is TGTGCCAGCAGTTTATCAGGGGGGTGGAGTTCACCCCTCCACTTT.

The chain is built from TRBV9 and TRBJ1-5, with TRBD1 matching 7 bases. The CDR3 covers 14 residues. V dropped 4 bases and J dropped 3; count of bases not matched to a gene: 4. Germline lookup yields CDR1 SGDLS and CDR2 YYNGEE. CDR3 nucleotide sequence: TGTGCCAGCAGCATCGGGACAGACAATCAGCCCCAGCATTTT. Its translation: CASSIGTDNQPQHF.